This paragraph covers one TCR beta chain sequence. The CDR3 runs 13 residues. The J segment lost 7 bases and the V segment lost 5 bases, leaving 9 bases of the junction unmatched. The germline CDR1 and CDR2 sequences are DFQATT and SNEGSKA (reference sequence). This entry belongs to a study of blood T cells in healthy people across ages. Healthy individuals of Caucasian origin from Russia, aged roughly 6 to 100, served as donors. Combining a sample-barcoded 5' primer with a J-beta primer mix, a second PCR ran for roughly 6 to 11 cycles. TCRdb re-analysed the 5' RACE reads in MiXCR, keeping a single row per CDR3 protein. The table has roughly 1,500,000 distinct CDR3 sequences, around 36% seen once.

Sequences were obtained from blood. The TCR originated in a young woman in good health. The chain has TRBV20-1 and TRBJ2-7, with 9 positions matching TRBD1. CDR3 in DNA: TGCAGTGCTTCCGGGACAGGGTTACGGGAGCAGTACTTC. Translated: CSASGTGLREQYF.